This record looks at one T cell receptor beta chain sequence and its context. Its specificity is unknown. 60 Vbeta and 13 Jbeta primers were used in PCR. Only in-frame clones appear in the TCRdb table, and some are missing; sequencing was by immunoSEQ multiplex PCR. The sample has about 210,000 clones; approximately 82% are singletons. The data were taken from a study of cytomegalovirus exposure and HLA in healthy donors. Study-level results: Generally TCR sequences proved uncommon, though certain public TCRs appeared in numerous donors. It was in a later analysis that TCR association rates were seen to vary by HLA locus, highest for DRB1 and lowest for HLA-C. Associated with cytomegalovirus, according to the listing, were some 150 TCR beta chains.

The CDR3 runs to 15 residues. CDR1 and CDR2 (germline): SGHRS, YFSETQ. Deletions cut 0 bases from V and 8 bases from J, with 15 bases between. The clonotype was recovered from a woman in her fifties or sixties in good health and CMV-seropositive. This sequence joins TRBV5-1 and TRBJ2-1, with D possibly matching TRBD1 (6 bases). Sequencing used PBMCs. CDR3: CASSLVGRGTDEQFF. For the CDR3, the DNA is TGCGCCAGCAGCTTGGTAGGCAGGGGAACGGATGAGCAGTTCTTC.